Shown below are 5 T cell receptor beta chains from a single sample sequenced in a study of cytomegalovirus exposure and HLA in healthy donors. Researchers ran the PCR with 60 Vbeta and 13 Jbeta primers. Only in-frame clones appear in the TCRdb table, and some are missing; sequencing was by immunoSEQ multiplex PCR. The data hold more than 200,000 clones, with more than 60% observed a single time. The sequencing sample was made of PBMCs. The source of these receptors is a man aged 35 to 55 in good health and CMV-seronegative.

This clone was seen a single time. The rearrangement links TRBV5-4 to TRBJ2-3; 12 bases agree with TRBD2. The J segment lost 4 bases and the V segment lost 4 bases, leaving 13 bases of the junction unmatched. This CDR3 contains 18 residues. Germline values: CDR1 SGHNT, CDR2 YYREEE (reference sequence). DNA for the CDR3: TGTGCCAGCAGCCAATATGCCGCTAGCGGGGGGGTGCCAGATACGCAGTATTTT. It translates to CASSQYAASGGVPDTQYF. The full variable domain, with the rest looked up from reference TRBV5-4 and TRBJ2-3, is ETGVTQSPTHLIKTRGQQVTLRCSSQSGHNTVSWYQQALGQGPQFIFQYYREEENGRGNFPPRFSGLQFPNYSSELNVNALELDDSALYLCASSQYAASGGVPDTQYFGPGTRLTVL.

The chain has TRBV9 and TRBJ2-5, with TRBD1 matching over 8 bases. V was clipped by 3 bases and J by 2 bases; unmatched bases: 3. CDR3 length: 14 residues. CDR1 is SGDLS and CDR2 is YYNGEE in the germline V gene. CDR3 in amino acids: CASSAGTGQETQYF. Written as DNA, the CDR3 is TGTGCCAGCAGCGCGGGGACAGGTCAAGAGACCCAGTACTTC.

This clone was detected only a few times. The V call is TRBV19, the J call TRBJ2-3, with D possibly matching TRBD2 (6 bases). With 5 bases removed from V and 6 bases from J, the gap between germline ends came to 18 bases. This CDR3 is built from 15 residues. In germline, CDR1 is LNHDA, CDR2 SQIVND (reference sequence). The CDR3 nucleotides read TGTGCCAGTAGTGCGAACGGAGGGCTACGGGATACGCAGTATTTT. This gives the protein CASSANGGLRDTQYF.

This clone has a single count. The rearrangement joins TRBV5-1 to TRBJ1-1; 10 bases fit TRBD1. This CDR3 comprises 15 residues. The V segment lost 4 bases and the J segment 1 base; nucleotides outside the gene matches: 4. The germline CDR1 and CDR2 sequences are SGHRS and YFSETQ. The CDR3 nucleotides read TGCGCCAGCAGCGCCCGACAGGGGGCGAACACTGAAGCTTTCTTT. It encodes CASSARQGANTEAFF. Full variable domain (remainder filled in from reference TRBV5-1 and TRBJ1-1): KAGVTQTPRYLIKTRGQQVTLSCSPISGHRSVSWYQQTPGQGLQFLFEYFSETQRNKGNFPGRFSGRQFSNSRSEMNVSTLELGDSALYLCASSARQGANTEAFFGQGTRLTVV.

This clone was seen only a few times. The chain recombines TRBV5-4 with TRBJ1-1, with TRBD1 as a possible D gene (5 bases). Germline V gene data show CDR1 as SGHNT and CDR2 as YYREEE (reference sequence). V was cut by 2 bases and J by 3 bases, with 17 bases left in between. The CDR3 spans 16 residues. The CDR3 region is CASSFHGIRQHTEAFF. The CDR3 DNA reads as TGTGCCAGCAGCTTCCATGGGATCAGACAGCACACTGAAGCTTTCTTT.